Below, 22 T cell receptor beta chains from the same sample are listed, as sequenced in a study of T cells in Graves' hyperthyroidism and ophthalmopathy. Authors of the study amplified TCR beta CDR3 regions from RNA transcripts. The HTBI primer set drove a first-round RT-PCR of the TCR CDR3. TCRdb re-called the multiplex PCR reads through MiXCR, storing one row per CDR3 protein. The sample contains hundreds of thousands of distinct CDR3 sequences, about 14% of which appear only once. The material sequenced was blood. These receptors originate from a woman aged 18-35 years with Graves' hyperthyroidism.

In regard to this clonotype: This clone may be a read error of a much larger clone one base away. In this CDR3 the conserved last residue, phenylalanine or tryptophan, is missing, so a read error is likely. This chain uses TRBV20-1 with TRBJ2-5, with D possibly being TRBD1 or TRBD2 (5 bases each). V was cut by 6 bases and J by 5 bases, with 10 bases left in between. This CDR3 contains 11 residues. The germline gives CDR1 DFQATT, CDR2 SNEGSKA (reference sequence). The CDR3 nucleotides are TGCAGTGCCAGGGAGTGGGAGACCCAGTACCTC. Residues: CSAREWETQYL.

This clonotype showed up just once. The V gene is TRBV18, the J gene TRBJ1-1; the D is unclear. This CDR3 contains 14 residues. The V end lost 2 bases, the J end lost 7 bases, and 14 bases lay between the germline ends. The germline V gene has CDR1 KGHSH and CDR2 LQKENI. The CDR3 DNA reads TGTGCCAGCTCACCATTGGCAGGTAGCCTTGAAGCTTTCTTT. Encoded protein: CASSPLAGSLEAFF. The full variable domain, its missing parts supplied by reference TRBV18 and TRBJ1-1, is NAGVMQNPRHLVRRRGQEARLRCSPMKGHSHVYWYRQLPEEGLKFMVYLQKENIIDESGMPKERFSAEFPKEGPSILRIQQVVRGDSAAYFCASSPLAGSLEAFFGQGTRLTVV.

This clonotype was picked up one time. The chain is built from TRBV19 and TRBJ2-3; maybe TRBD2 (5 bases). Trimming removed 7 bases at V and 1 base at J, with 9 bases between. CDR1 LNHDA and CDR2 SQIVND come from the germline V gene (reference sequence). This CDR3 is 13 amino acids long. The CDR3 coding sequence is TGTGCCAGTATGCGGGTCGGCACAGATACGCAGTATTTT. As protein: CASMRVGTDTQYF.

This clonotype was recorded many times. The chain is built from TRBV20-1 and TRBJ1-2, with 8 nucleotides matching TRBD1. Germline V gives CDR1 DFQATT, CDR2 SNEGSKA (reference sequence). Trimming cost V 0 bases and J 3 bases; bases outside gene matches: 6. This CDR3 spans 15 amino acids. The CDR3 region is CSARDQGATDYGYTF. In nucleotides, the CDR3 is TGCAGTGCTAGAGATCAGGGGGCGACAGACTATGGCTACACCTTC.

V gene TRBV30 combines with J gene TRBJ1-4, with 9 positions matching TRBD1. Germline assignment: CDR1 GTSNPN and CDR2 SVGIG (reference sequence). V was pared by 5 bases and J by 7 bases, with 14 bases of the junction left unmatched. The CDR3 runs to 16 residues. CDR3 nucleotides: TGTGCCTGGGGCCCCGGGACAGGGATTTTCCCTGAAAAACTGTTTTTT. It specifies CAWGPGTGIFPEKLFF.

This clonotype was seen ten or more times. The chain links TRBV6-5 to TRBJ2-1, with D hard to call. The V end lost 0 bases, the J end lost 6 bases, and 18 bases lay between the germline ends. In germline, CDR1 is MNHEY, CDR2 SVGAGI. The CDR3 runs 17 residues. In nucleotides, the CDR3 is TGTGCCAGCAGTTACTCGCCAGCTAGAATAAAAGGCAATGAGCAGTTCTTC. Amino acids: CASSYSPARIKGNEQFF.

The genes are TRBV7-9 and TRBJ2-5, with a possible D match to TRBD2 (6 bases). Germline V lookup: CDR1 SEHNR, CDR2 FQNEAQ (reference sequence). V gave up 2 bases and J gave up 1 base, with 8 bases separating them. The CDR3 has 14 residues. The CDR3, as DNA: TGTGCCAGCAGCTTACTGGGGGGCCAAGAGACCCAGTACTTC. Translating it yields CASSLLGGQETQYF.

There are many counts of this clonotype. The rearrangement links TRBV10-1 to TRBJ2-2; D is unclear. The CDR3 runs 14 residues. CDR1 is WNHNN, CDR2 SYGVQD, per germline (reference sequence). The V end was cut by 4 bases, the J end by 4 bases, with 10 bases between. CDR3 nucleotide sequence: TGCGCCAGCAGTGCGCACACCGCCACCGGGGAGCTGTTTTTT. This sequence encodes CASSAHTATGELFF.

The rearrangement links TRBV18 to TRBJ1-1; D gene unclear. The CDR3 totals 12 residues. The V end lost 4 bases, the J end lost 7 bases, and 10 bases lay between the germline ends. Germline CDR1 and CDR2: KGHSH and LQKENI. CDR3 region: CASSHGRLEAFF. The CDR3 DNA sequence: TGTGCCAGCTCACACGGACGGCTTGAAGCTTTCTTT.

With respect to this clonotype: Given a much more abundant clone one base away, this may be a read error. The chain has TRBV10-3 and TRBJ2-3; D unclear. Per germline, CDR1 ENHRY and CDR2 SYGVKD. This CDR3 comprises 12 residues. The CDR3 bases are TGTACCATCAGTGAGGGCACAGATACGCAGTATTTT. Protein sequence: CTISEGTDTQYF.

This clonotype was recorded a few times. This chain uses TRBV7-9 with TRBJ2-1; 13 bases agree with TRBD2. CDR1 SEHNR and CDR2 FQNEAQ come from the germline V gene (reference sequence). The CDR3 covers 15 residues. V shed 8 bases, J shed 4 bases, and the junction held 5 bases outside the gene matches. The CDR3 nucleotides are TGTGCCAGCGACAGGACTAGCGGGAGTTACAATGAGCAGTTCTTC. Its protein is CASDRTSGSYNEQFF.

The rearrangement joins TRBV6-1 to TRBJ2-5; D not certain. Trimming removed 8 bases from V and 5 bases from J, with 15 bases in between. The CDR3 contains 13 residues. Germline V lookup: CDR1 MNHNS, CDR2 SASEGT. CDR3 protein: CASASASHETQYF. The DNA of the CDR3 is TGTGCCAGCGCGTCAGCGTCGCATGAGACCCAGTACTTC.

This clonotype was counted at least ten times. This CDR3 is CSVETGTGGYTF. CDR3 nucleotide sequence: TGCAGCGTTGAAACAGGAACGGGAGGCTACACCTTC. V gene TRBV29-1 combines with J gene TRBJ1-2; D is possibly TRBD1 (5 bases). The CDR3 loop spans 12 amino acids. Germline V lookup: CDR1 SQVTM, CDR2 ANQGSEA. V lost 2 bases to trimming and J lost 8 bases, with 12 bases between them.

This clonotype has ten or more counts. An end of the junction does not agree with germline; a read error may underlie this. The chain recombines TRBV6-5 with TRBJ2-5; D perhaps matches TRBD1 (5 bases). The CDR3 totals 16 residues. CDR1 is MNHEY and CDR2 is SVGAGI in the germline V gene. Here the CDR3 reads CASSYSILPGKDTQYF. Written as DNA, the CDR3 is TGTGCCAGCAGTTACTCGATTCTCCCAGGGAAAGATACCCAGTACTTC.

Notes on this clonotype: Likely a read error: the CDR3 ends without its conserved phenylalanine or tryptophan. V and J are TRBV6-5 and TRBJ1-1, with TRBD1 matching 8 bases. Per the germline V gene, CDR1 is MNHEY and CDR2 is SVGAGI. This CDR3 region has 16 residues. J lost 5 bases, V lost 2 bases, and 10 bases had no gene match. The chain's CDR3 is CASSYGAGGGGTEAFL. Here the CDR3 DNA reads TGTGCCAGCAGTTACGGGGCAGGGGGCGGAGGAACTGAAGCTTTCCTT.

With respect to this clonotype: This could be a read error, since a much larger clone is one nucleotide away. The gene calls are TRBV20-1 and TRBJ2-2; 8 nucleotides line up with TRBD2. The CDR3 loop spans 14 amino acids. Germline-derived CDR1 and CDR2 are DFQATT and SNEGSKA (reference sequence). V lost 2 bases and J lost 6; bases outside the gene matches: 5. In nucleotides, the CDR3 is TGCAGTGCTAGAATTGGCGGGAGGTCCGGGGAGCTGTTTTTT. Translating it yields CSARIGGRSGELFF.

This clonotype was counted between two and nine times. This chain connects TRBV10-3 to TRBJ2-3, with D maybe TRBD2 (5 bases). CDR1 is ENHRY and CDR2 is SYGVKD in the germline V gene. Trimming shortened V by 10 bases and J by 0 bases, and 11 bases separated the two germline ends. The CDR3 loop spans 13 amino acids. CDR3 in amino acids: CATQTTSTDTQYF. In DNA form, the CDR3 reads TGTGCCACGCAGACTACTAGCACAGATACGCAGTATTTT.

The V gene is TRBV11-2, the J gene TRBJ2-5; perhaps TRBD2 as D (6 bases). Trimming pared 4 bases from V and 7 bases from J, leaving 13 bases between. Per the germline V gene, CDR1 is SGHAT and CDR2 is FQNNGV. The CDR3 sequence is 13 residues long. DNA for the CDR3: TGTGCCAGCAGCTCCGGACCGCGGGGGACCCAGTACTTC. Translation gives CASSSGPRGTQYF.

This clonotype has ten or more counts. The chain employs TRBV20-1 and TRBJ1-5; a possible D gene is TRBD1 (5 bases). In germline, CDR1 is DFQATT, CDR2 SNEGSKA (reference sequence). V lost 0 bases and J 0 bases, leaving 12 bases between the germline ends. CDR3 size: 16 residues. The CDR3 region is CSARDLEGFSNQPQHF. The DNA for the CDR3 is TGCAGTGCTAGAGATCTTGAGGGGTTTAGCAATCAGCCCCAGCATTTT.

This clonotype was recorded a few times. The genes are TRBV4-3 and TRBJ1-3; TRBD1 is a possible D gene (5 bases). Looked up from germline, CDR1 is LGHNA and CDR2 is YSLEER. V gave up 3 bases and J gave up 0 bases, with 21 bases separating them. The CDR3 totals 19 residues. In DNA, the CDR3 is TGCGCCAGCAGCCAGACCATTTCCGGGACCTTAAGCTCTGGAAACACCATATATTTT. As protein: CASSQTISGTLSSGNTIYF.

The chain has TRBV5-4 and TRBJ2-7; 7 bases are shared with TRBD2. Looked up from germline, CDR1 is SGHNT and CDR2 is YYREEE (reference sequence). With 1 base clipped from V and 0 bases from J, the junction kept 4 bases outside the gene matches. This CDR3 is built from 15 residues. CDR3 sequence: CASSLRRETSYEQYF. The DNA of the CDR3 is TGTGCCAGCAGCTTGCGGCGGGAGACCTCCTACGAGCAGTACTTC.

J is TRBJ2-4 and V is TRBV19, with D perhaps matching TRBD1 or TRBD2 (5 bases each). V gave up 1 base and J gave up 1 base, with 14 bases separating them. CDR3 length equals 17 residues. Per the germline V gene, CDR1 is LNHDA and CDR2 is SQIVND (reference sequence). For the CDR3, the DNA is TGTGCCAGTAGTATAGGGTACGGCAGGGACGCCAAAAACATTCAGTACTTC. Amino acid sequence: CASSIGYGRDAKNIQYF.